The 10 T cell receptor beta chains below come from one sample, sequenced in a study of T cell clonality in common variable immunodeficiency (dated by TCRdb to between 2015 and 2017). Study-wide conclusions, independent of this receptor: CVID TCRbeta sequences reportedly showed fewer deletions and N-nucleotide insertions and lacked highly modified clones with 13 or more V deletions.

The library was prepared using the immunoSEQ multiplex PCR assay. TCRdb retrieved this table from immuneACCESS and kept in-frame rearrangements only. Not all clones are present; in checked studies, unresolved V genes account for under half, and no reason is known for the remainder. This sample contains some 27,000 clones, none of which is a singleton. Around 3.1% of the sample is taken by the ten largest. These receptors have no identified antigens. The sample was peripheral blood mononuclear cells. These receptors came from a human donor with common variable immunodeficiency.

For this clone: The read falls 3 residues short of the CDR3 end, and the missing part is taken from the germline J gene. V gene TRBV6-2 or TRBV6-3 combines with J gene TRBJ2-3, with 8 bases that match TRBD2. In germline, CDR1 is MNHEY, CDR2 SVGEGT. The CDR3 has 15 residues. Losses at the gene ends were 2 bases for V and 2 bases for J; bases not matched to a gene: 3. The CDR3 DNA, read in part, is TGTGCCAGCAGTTACACTAGCGGATACACAGATACG. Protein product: CASSYTSGYTDT. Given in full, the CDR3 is CASSYTSGYTDTQYF.

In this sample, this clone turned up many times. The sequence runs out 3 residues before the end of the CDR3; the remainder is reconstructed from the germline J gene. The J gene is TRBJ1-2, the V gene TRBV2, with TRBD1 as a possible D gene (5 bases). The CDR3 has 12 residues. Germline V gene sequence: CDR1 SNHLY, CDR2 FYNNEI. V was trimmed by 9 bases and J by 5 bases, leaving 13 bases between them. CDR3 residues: CARDGALYGYTF. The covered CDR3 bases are TGTGCCAGGGATGGGGCGCTGTATGGC.

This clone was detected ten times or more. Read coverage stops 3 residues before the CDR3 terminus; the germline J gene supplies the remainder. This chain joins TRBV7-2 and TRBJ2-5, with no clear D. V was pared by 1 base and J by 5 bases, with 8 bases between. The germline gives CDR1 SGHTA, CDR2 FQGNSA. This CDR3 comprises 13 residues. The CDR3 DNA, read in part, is TGTGCCAGCAGCTTAGTCAGATCGGAGACC. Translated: CASSLVRSET. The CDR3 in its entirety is CASSLVRSETQYF.

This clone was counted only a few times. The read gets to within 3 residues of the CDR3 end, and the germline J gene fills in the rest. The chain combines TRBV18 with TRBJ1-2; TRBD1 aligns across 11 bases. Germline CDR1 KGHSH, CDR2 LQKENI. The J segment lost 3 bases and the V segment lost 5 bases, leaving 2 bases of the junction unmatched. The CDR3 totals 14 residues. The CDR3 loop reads CASSGQGADYGYTF. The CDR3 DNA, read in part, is TGTGCCAGCTCAGGACAGGGGGCGGACTATGGC. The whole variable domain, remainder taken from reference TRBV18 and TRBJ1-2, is NAGVMQNPRHLVRRRGQEARLRCSPMKGHSHVYWYRQLPEEGLKFMVYLQKENIIDESGMPKERFSAEFPKEGPSILRIQQVVRGDSAAYFCASSGQGADYGYTFGSGTRLTVV.

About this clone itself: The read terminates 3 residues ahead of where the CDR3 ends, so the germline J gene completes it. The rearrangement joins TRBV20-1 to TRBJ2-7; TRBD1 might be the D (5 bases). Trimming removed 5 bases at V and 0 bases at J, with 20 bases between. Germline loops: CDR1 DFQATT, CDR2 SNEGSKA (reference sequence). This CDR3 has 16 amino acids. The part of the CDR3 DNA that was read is TGCAGTGCTGGACACTACGGGTTTGGTTTCTCCTACGAG. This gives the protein CSAGHYGFGFSYE. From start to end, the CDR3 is CSAGHYGFGFSYEQYF.

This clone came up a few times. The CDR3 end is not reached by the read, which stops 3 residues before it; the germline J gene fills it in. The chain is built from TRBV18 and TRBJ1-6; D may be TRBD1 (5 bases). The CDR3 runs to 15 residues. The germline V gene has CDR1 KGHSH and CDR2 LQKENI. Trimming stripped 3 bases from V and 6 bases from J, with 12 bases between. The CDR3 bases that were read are TGTGCCAGCTCACCTAGGAAGGGGTCTAATTCACCC. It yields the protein CASSPRKGSNSP. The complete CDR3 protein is CASSPRKGSNSPLHF.

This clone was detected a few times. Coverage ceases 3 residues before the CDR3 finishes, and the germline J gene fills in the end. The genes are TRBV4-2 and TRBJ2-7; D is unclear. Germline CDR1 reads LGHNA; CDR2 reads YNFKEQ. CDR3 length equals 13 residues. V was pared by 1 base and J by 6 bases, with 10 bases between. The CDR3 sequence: CASSQGADPEQYF. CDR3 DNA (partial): TGTGCCAGCAGCCAAGGGGCAGATCCCGAG.

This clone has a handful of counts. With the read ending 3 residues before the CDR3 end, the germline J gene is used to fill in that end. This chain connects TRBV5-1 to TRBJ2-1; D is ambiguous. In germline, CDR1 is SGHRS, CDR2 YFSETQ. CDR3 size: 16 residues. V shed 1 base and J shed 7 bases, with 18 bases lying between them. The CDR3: CASSLRFFKAFNEQFF. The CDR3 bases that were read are TGCGCCAGCAGCTTGCGCTTTTTCAAGGCTTTTAATGAG.

Incomplete CDR3 DNA: TGTGCCAGCTCAGTTCTAGCGTCAGTCGCAGATACG. Its protein is CASSVLASVADT. The CDR3 as a whole reads CASSVLASVADTQYF. The V and J genes are TRBV18 and TRBJ2-3; maybe TRBD2 (6 bases). The CDR3 goes on 3 residues after the read ends, and that part is filled in from the germline J gene. The germline CDR1 and CDR2 sequences are KGHSH and LQKENI. The V and J ends lost 5 bases and 4 bases respectively, with 16 bases between them. CDR3 size: 15 residues.

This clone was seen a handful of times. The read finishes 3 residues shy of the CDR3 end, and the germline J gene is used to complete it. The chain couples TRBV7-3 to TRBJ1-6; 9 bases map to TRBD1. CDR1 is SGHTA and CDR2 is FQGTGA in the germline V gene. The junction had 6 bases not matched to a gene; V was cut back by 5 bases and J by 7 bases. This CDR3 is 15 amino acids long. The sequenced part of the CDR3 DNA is TGTGCCAGCAGCGCACAGGGGGCGATGAATTCACCC. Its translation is CASSAQGAMNSP. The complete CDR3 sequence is CASSAQGAMNSPLHF.